This T cell receptor beta chain is drawn from a study of blood T cell repertoires in COVID-19. About the research overall: Samples of COVID-19 (acute and convalescent) were obtained from the United States, Italy and Spain.

This CDR3 comprises 17 residues. With 4 bases clipped from V and 7 bases from J, the junction kept 12 bases outside the gene matches. Germline CDR1 is SGHNT and CDR2 is YYREEE (reference sequence). Enrolled through a virtual design, the participants were between about 18 and 100 years of age and came from 24 US areas. Cohorts were assigned according to the clinical history that participants reported. Among Cohort 3 donors, those recovered had two negative PCRs, clearance, or symptom resolution. TCRdb keeps only in-frame clones here, not all; method: immunoSEQ multiplex PCR. The sample contains around 390,000 clones, about 86% of which appear only once.

The clonotype comes from a woman aged 50 to 60 who had recovered from COVID-19. The chain employs TRBV5-4 and TRBJ2-1; the match to TRBD2 covers 12 bases. Sequencing used PBMCs or T cells enriched from blood (not recorded which). CDR3 sequence: CASSPQPLAGGLNEQFF. CDR3 DNA sequence: TGTGCCAGCAGCCCCCAACCCCTAGCGGGGGGGCTTAATGAGCAGTTCTTC.